This TCR beta chain stems from a study of blood T cell repertoires in COVID-19. About this clone: Additional DNA sequences in this sample encode the identical CDR3.

In the original analysis: For nucleated cells, counts were estimated from reference gene primer amplification. Method: immunoSEQ multiplex PCR; TCRdb's copy keeps in-frame clones and lacks some. That table is the source of V, J and clone size, and D and trimming were worked out from the DNA. The table lists about 340,000 clones, approximately 87% of them singletons. The TCR comes from a woman aged 45-65 years with COVID-19, enrolled during active disease. Sequencing was carried out using peripheral blood.

The CDR3, as DNA: TGTGCCACCAGTGCGAGACAGGGTTCGTACGGCTACACCTTC. Protein product: CATSARQGSYGYTF. This chain links TRBV24-1 with TRBJ1-2, with 7 bases lining up with TRBD1. Germline CDR1 is KGHDR and CDR2 is SFDVKD. The CDR3 spans 14 residues. The V gene end was trimmed by 5 bases and the J gene end by 8 bases; junction bases not matched to a gene: 10.